The rows below give T cell receptor beta chains drawn from one sample of a study of CD8 T cells in Susac syndrome. TCRdb independently ran MiXCR on the immunoSEQ multiplex PCR reads; one entry per CDR3 protein. Of under 250,000 distinct CDR3 sequences in the sample, over 90% are singletons; the top ten hold around 0.15%. The sequenced material came from CD4+ T cells from PBMCs. All receptors derive from a human donor with Susac syndrome. Each CDR3 is given with its conserved first and last residue. The D gene is left open where the match is weak. The size of a clone is reported for some rows only, either as once, few or many, or as a class for expanded clones.

d_gene | j_gene | v_gene | abundance | CDR3nt | CDR3aa
. | TRBJ1-2 | TRBV6-5 | . | TGTGCCACACTGCCGCGGGGGCTAGGGGGCTACACCTTC | CATLPRGLGGYTF
TRBD1 | TRBJ1-5 | TRBV5-1 | . | TGCGCCAGCAGCCTAACAGGGGGTCTCAATCAGCCCCAGCATTTT | CASSLTGGLNQPQHF
. | TRBJ1-1 | TRBV13 | . | TGTGCCAGCAGCTTAGTCCCCCAGGGTAACACTGAAGCTTTCTTT | CASSLVPQGNTEAFF
TRBD2 | TRBJ2-1 | TRBV6-2/TRBV6-3 | . | TGTGCCAGCAGTCCGAGCGGGGGCGCTTACAATGAGCAGTTCTTC | CASSPSGGAYNEQFF
TRBD1 | TRBJ1-4 | TRBV7-2 | once | TGTGCCAGCAGCTTAGAAGGGACAGGGAATGAAAAACTGTTTTTT | CASSLEGTGNEKLFF
. | TRBJ2-7 | TRBV5-5 | . | TGTGCCAGCAGCTTCGACATTTCCTACGAGCAGTACTTC | CASSFDISYEQYF
. | TRBJ1-2 | TRBV30 | . | TGTGCCTGGAGTGTGGGCCTCGAGACGCGCTATGGCTACACCTTC | CAWSVGLETRYGYTF
. | TRBJ2-4 | TRBV4-3 | . | TGCGCCAGCAGCCAAGTACACGCAGGGTTCTCGGGTAACATTCAGTACTTC | CASSQVHAGFSGNIQYF
TRBD1 | TRBJ1-1 | TRBV5-4 | . | TGTGCCAGCAGCTCGGGACAGGGTTTAGGGCCTGAAGCTTTCTTT | CASSSGQGLGPEAFF
. | TRBJ2-2 | TRBV6-5 | . | TGTGCCAGCAGTTACCAGGTCGGCACCGGGGAGCTGTTTTTT | CASSYQVGTGELFF
TRBD1 | TRBJ2-5 | TRBV20-1 | . | TGCAGATCCGCAGGGGGCGGAGAGACCCAGTACTTC | CRSAGGGETQYF
TRBD1 | TRBJ1-6 | TRBV7-2 | . | TGTGCCAGCAGCTTAGATACAGGGGCATCTTCACCCCTCCACTTT | CASSLDTGASSPLHF
. | TRBJ1-1 | TRBV5-1 | once | TGCGCCAGCAGCTTGGGGGGCGTGGTGAACACTGAAGCTTTCTTT | CASSLGGVVNTEAFF
. | TRBJ2-5 | TRBV30 | . | TGTGCCTGGAGCCCGGCAGTCCAAGAGACCCAGTACTTC | CAWSPAVQETQYF
TRBD1 | TRBJ1-6 | TRBV3-1 | . | TGTGCCAGCAGCCAGCAGGGGGCGTCCTATAATTCACCCCTCCACTTT | CASSQQGASYNSPLHF
TRBD1 | TRBJ1-6 | TRBV20-1 | . | TGCAGTGCTAGGGACAGGGCGAAAAATTCACCCCTCCACTTT | CSARDRAKNSPLHF
. | TRBJ2-5 | TRBV30 | few | TGTGCCTGGAGTGTCGGAGAGACCCAGTACTTC | CAWSVGETQYF